These T cell receptor beta chains were read from a single sample in a study of blood T cell repertoires in COVID-19. Sequencing was performed with immunoSEQ multiplex PCR; in TCRdb, only in-frame clones are kept and a portion is missing. Found here are 150,000 to 200,000 clones, roughly 85% of them singletons; the top ten hold about 22%. Sequenced input: peripheral blood. These receptors were obtained from a man aged 60 to 75 with active or convalescent COVID-19. Each CDR3 is given with its conserved first and last residue. The D gene is left open where the match is weak. Not every row has a clone size; where given, it reads once, few, many or a size class.

V gene	clone size	J gene	D gene	CDR3 DNA	CDR3 protein
TRBV24-1	-	TRBJ2-3	TRBD1	TGTGCCACCAGTGGGGACAGTTCCACAGATACGCAGTATTTT	CATSGDSSTDTQYF
TRBV29-1	-	TRBJ2-5	TRBD2	TGCAGCGTGGGCCATAGCGGGGGGCGGGGAGAGACCCAGTACTTC	CSVGHSGGRGETQYF
TRBV11-2	-	TRBJ1-1	-	TGTGCCAGCAGGAACACAGTTCGCACTGAAGCTTTCTTT	CASRNTVRTEAFF
TRBV23-1	-	TRBJ2-3	TRBD1	TGCGCCACTTCGGGACAGGGCACAGATACGCAGTATTTT	CATSGQGTDTQYF
TRBV4-1	-	TRBJ1-1	-	TGCGCCAGCAGCCAAGGGAGCACTGAAGCTTTCTTT	CASSQGSTEAFF
TRBV5-4	once	TRBJ1-4	-	TGTGCCAGCAGCTCAAGAGGCACTAATGAAAAACTGTTTTTT	CASSSRGTNEKLFF
TRBV10-2	-	TRBJ1-6	-	TGCGCCAGCACGAGCTCCTATAATTCACCCCTCCACTTT	CASTSSYNSPLHF
TRBV5-6	once	TRBJ1-2	-	TGTGCCAGCAGCTTGGGACAGAACTATGGCTACACCTTC	CASSLGQNYGYTF
TRBV14	once	TRBJ2-7	TRBD1	TGTGCCAGCAGCCCAGGCACAGGGGACGAGCAGTACTTC	CASSPGTGDEQYF
TRBV18	-	TRBJ1-3	-	TGTGCCAGCTCACCACCGACAGGAGGCTCCTCTGGAAACACCATATATTTT	CASSPPTGGSSGNTIYF